This T cell receptor (beta chain) was profiled in a study of T-cell memory formation after mild COVID-19 (dated by TCRdb to the early 2020s). General notes on the study: TCR sequence clusters from the two donors were largely donor specific. T-cell clones expanding and contracting after mild COVID-19 in two donors were tracked by longitudinal TCRalpha and TCRbeta repertoire sequencing. The cohort comprised two young, previously healthy adult volunteers, one female and one male. The research as a whole found: From day 15 to 85, contracting clones showed balanced CD4/CD8 phenotypes, whereas a second wave of clones that expanded from day 15 to 37 leaned towards CD4+. The second-wave clones that peaked on day 37 were not confirmed to be SARS-CoV-2 specific. The study covered only a couple of mild cases, and larger cohorts including severe cases with pre-infection samples were considered necessary. Some responding clones were detected in pre-infection memory, suggesting pre-existing cross-reactive memory T cells joined the SARS-CoV-2 response. Contracting CD4+ clones were found mainly in CM and EM memory subsets, while CD8+ clones were enriched in EMRA.

Ficoll-Paque density gradient centrifugation was used to isolate PBMCs. About this clonotype itself: Its antigen specificity is not known. One base away there is no much larger clone; base qualities are not given.

The germline V gene (reference sequence) gives CDR1 as DFQATT and CDR2 as SNEGSKA. Germline trimming: 5 bases from V, 2 bases from J; junction bases outside gene matches: 8. The CDR3 goes from the cysteine to the phenylalanine over 15 residues. The DNA shown is the 45-base CDR3, in frame from base 1. Sequencing instrument: Illumina NovaSeq 6000. cDNA libraries for TCRalpha and TCRbeta were prepared by 5'RACE using constant-segment primers, with sample barcodes and unique molecular identifiers added. Trizol reagent was used to extract RNA from every sample. Amplification of the libraries took two PCR steps, and the second step added a second sample barcode plus Illumina TruSeq adapters. The libraries were sequenced on an Illumina NovaSeq using 2 x 150 bp paired-end reads. The original pipeline was this. Demultiplexing of reads and collapsing into UMI-guided consensus sequences were performed with migec v1.2.7. Using mixcr v2.1.11, UMI consensuses were aligned to TRA and TRB V and J templates and then assembled into clonotypes. Expanded or contracted clonotypes were those called significant by both edgeR and NoisET, with noise models trained on biological replicates. For edgeR calls, the cutoffs were a false discovery rate-adjusted p below 0.01 and a log2 fold-change threshold of 1. As an exploratory analysis of dynamics, max-normalized trajectories of the 1000 most abundant clonotypes were examined with PCA combined with hierarchical clustering. Separately sequenced CD4+ and CD8+ repertoires were used to assign a CD4 or CD8 phenotype to each responding clone. TCRdb trimmed the raw reads at Q25, called clones with MiXCR and kept productive beta chains. CDR3 protein duplicates are merged, each entry listing the most common genes and DNA. TCRdb's processing, not the authors', yielded these V and J calls. This sample is represented by approximately 210,000 distinct CDR3 sequences; around 26% of them were singletons. The top ten constitute about an eighth of the sample.

Input material: PBMCs or a T cell subset sorted from them (not recorded which). The V and J genes are TRBV20-1 and TRBJ2-1, with 8 junctional bases fitting TRBD2. This receptor was obtained from an adult woman who had mild COVID-19 (a few samples of this study predate the infection). The sample titles of this study are shuffled in the database, so cell type and time point are left out; the donor was told from shared clones. The bases read TGCAGTGCTTTTCACCTAGCGGGCGCCTACAATGAGCAGTTCTTC. Its protein product is CSAFHLAGAYNEQFF.